Below, 26 T cell receptor beta chains from the same sample are listed, as sequenced in a study of blood T cell repertoires in COVID-19 (dated by TCRdb to between 2020 and 2021). Library preparation employed the immunoSEQ multiplex PCR assay. As stored in TCRdb, this immuneACCESS dataset retains in-frame rearrangements with V and J assigned. A fraction of the clones does not appear; measured against another copy, unresolved V genes explain less than half of the discrepancy, and the remainder lacks a known reason. The sample table shows about 260,000 clones, and around 89% are seen once. The ten largest clones capture 1.2% of the sample. Sequencing was done on a sample of PBMCs or T cells enriched from blood (not recorded which). These receptors were taken from a woman aged 40 to 49 with acute COVID-19.

The chain combines TRBV6-6 with TRBJ1-5; unclear D gene. The CDR3 length is 12 residues. Germline assignment: CDR1 MNHNY and CDR2 SVGAGI (reference sequence). V was trimmed by 5 bases and J by 4 bases, leaving 6 bases between them. The CDR3 DNA reads TGTGCCAGCAGTCTTCCTAATCAGCCCCAGCATTTT. This gives the protein CASSLPNQPQHF.

A few counts support this clone. CDR3: CASSQDVSVPQHF. CDR3 sequence (DNA): TGTGCCAGCAGCCAAGACGTTTCGGTCCCCCAGCATTTT. The chain carries TRBV4-2 and TRBJ1-5; D is ambiguous. Deletions cut 0 bases from V and 10 bases from J, with 10 bases between. The CDR3 is 13 residues long. Germline assignment: CDR1 LGHNA and CDR2 YNFKEQ.

The gene calls are TRBV11-2 and TRBJ1-1; a weak D match, TRBD1 (5 bases). The V gene lost 1 base and the J gene lost 1 base, with 7 bases spanning the gap. The CDR3 has 14 amino acids. Looked up from germline, CDR1 is SGHAT and CDR2 is FQNNGV. CDR3 amino acids: CASSLVTGNTEAFF. The CDR3 nucleotides are TGTGCCAGCAGCTTAGTTACAGGGAACACTGAAGCTTTCTTT. The whole variable domain, remainder taken from reference TRBV11-2 and TRBJ1-1, is EAGVAQSPRYKIIEKRQSVAFWCNPISGHATLYWYQQILGQGPKLLIQFQNNGVVDDSQLPKDRFSAERLKGVDSTLKIQPAKLEDSAVYLCASSLVTGNTEAFFGQGTRLTVV.

This clone has only a few counts. The chain joins TRBV5-5 to TRBJ2-7, with 9 positions matching TRBD1. V shed 5 bases, J shed 8 bases, and the junction held 11 bases outside the gene matches. The CDR3 spans 14 residues. Germline V lookup: CDR1 SGHKS, CDR2 YYEKEE (reference sequence). The CDR3, as DNA: TGTGCCAGCAGGGCCGGGACAGGGAGTAGCCAGCAGTACTTC. Amino acids: CASRAGTGSSQQYF.

This clone showed up just once. V usage is TRBV30 and J usage is TRBJ1-5; 7 bases match TRBD1. Germline V gene sequence: CDR1 GTSNPN, CDR2 SVGIG (reference sequence). This CDR3 contains 17 residues. J was trimmed by 0 bases and V by 2 bases; bases with no gene match: 10. CDR3 residues: CAWSPDRSPPSNQPQHF. The CDR3 nucleotides read TGTGCCTGGAGTCCGGACAGGTCCCCTCCTAGCAATCAGCCCCAGCATTTT. Filled out from reference TRBV30 and TRBJ1-5, the complete variable domain reads SQTIHQWPATLVQPVGSPLSLECTVEGTSNPNLYWYRQAAGRGLQLLFYSVGIGQISSEVPQNLSASRPQDRQFILSSKKLLLSDSGFYLCAWSPDRSPPSNQPQHFGDGTRLSIL.

This clone showed up just a few times. The chain links TRBV7-8 to TRBJ1-5; D possibly corresponds to TRBD1 (5 bases). Trimming removed 5 bases from V and 5 bases from J, with 13 bases in between. The CDR3 consists of 14 residues. CDR1 and CDR2 (germline): SGHVS, FQNEAQ. The chain's CDR3 is CASSPMGGDQPQHF. The CDR3 DNA sequence: TGTGCCAGCAGCCCAATGGGGGGAGATCAGCCCCAGCATTTT.

This chain links TRBV9 with TRBJ2-1, with TRBD2 identical over 7 bases. The CDR3 has 15 residues. From germline, CDR1 is SGDLS and CDR2 YYNGEE. Trimming at V came to 4 bases and at J to 4 bases, leaving 8 bases not matched to a gene. The CDR3 loop reads CASSLRASGYNEQFF. CDR3 nucleotides: TGTGCCAGCAGCCTCCGGGCTAGCGGATACAATGAGCAGTTCTTC.

The chain recombines TRBV5-5 with TRBJ1-6; the D gene is possibly TRBD1 (5 bases). Deletions cut 1 base from V and 8 bases from J, with 13 bases between. CDR1 is SGHKS and CDR2 is YYEKEE in the germline V gene (reference sequence). The CDR3 totals 15 residues. DNA of the CDR3: TGTGCCAGCAGCTTGTCGGCGGGGGGAGATTCACCCCTCCACTTT. This translates into CASSLSAGGDSPLHF.

The chain joins TRBV6-5 to TRBJ2-5, with TRBD1 as a possible D gene (6 bases). CDR1 MNHEY and CDR2 SVGAGI come from the germline V gene. This CDR3 has 15 residues. The germline V and J ends were trimmed by 7 bases and 2 bases, with 17 bases remaining between them. The CDR3 DNA reads as TGTGCCAGCAAGAGAAAACAGGGTCAGCAAGAGACCCAGTACTTC. Its protein is CASKRKQGQQETQYF.

V and J are TRBV29-1 and TRBJ1-2; 9 bases align to TRBD1. The germline gives CDR1 SQVTM, CDR2 ANQGSEA. CDR3 length: 14 residues. The J segment lost 3 bases and the V segment lost 4 bases, leaving 6 bases of the junction unmatched. The DNA of the CDR3 is TGCAGCGTTGCACAGGGGGCCTCAGACTATGGCTACACCTTC. It yields the protein CSVAQGASDYGYTF.

This chain connects TRBV19 to TRBJ1-5; 7 nucleotides agree with TRBD1. The germline CDR1 and CDR2 sequences are LNHDA and SQIVND (reference sequence). The CDR3 is 14 amino acids. V was clipped by 3 bases and J by 7 bases; unmatched bases: 6. CDR3: CASSMIQGGQPQHF. In DNA form, the CDR3 reads TGTGCCAGTAGTATGATTCAGGGGGGACAGCCCCAGCATTTT.

The CDR3 coding sequence is TGTGCCACTAAGCCGGGGATGAACACTGAAGCTTTCTTT. Translating it yields CATKPGMNTEAFF. The rearrangement uses TRBV2 and TRBJ1-1; no clear D. CDR3 size: 13 residues. V was pared by 10 bases and J by 0 bases, with 12 bases between. CDR1 SNHLY and CDR2 FYNNEI come from the germline V gene.

The chain uses TRBV7-8 and TRBJ2-2; D not resolved. V lost 5 bases and J lost 5, with 12 bases in between. Germline CDR1 and CDR2: SGHVS and FQNEAQ. The CDR3 is 14 amino acids. The CDR3 DNA is TGTGCCAGCAGCACCTCGAGTGCAACCGGGGAGCTGTTTTTT. Encoded protein: CASSTSSATGELFF.

At least ten counts were recorded for this clone. The chain carries TRBV14 and TRBJ2-1; TRBD2 matches at 7 bases. This CDR3 comprises 17 residues. Germline lookup yields CDR1 SGHDN and CDR2 FVKESK. The V and J ends lost 4 bases and 10 bases, in that order; junction bases with no gene match: 19. The CDR3 loop is CASSPSGGLVGFEEQFF. The CDR3 region has the DNA TGTGCCAGCAGCCCCTCCGGCGGACTAGTAGGGTTTGAGGAGCAGTTCTTC.

There are many counts of this clone. The chain joins TRBV29-1 to TRBJ2-7; TRBD1 might be the D (6 bases). Trimming took off 2 bases at V and 6 bases at J, with 11 bases between the two ends. Germline V gives CDR1 SQVTM, CDR2 ANQGSEA. The CDR3 is 12 residues long. CDR3 amino acids: CSVEIQGAEQYF. CDR3 in DNA: TGCAGCGTTGAAATACAGGGTGCCGAGCAGTACTTC.

The chain is built from TRBV5-1 and TRBJ1-1; 7 bases line up with TRBD1. The length of the CDR3 is 13 residues. V lost 2 bases, J lost 8 bases, and 6 bases stayed unmatched. Looked up from germline, CDR1 is SGHRS and CDR2 is YFSETQ. CDR3 sequence reads: CASSFGTVGEAFF. CDR3 bases: TGCGCCAGCAGCTTCGGGACAGTAGGGGAAGCTTTCTTT.

This clone was detected once. The genes are TRBV5-6 and TRBJ2-1; D uncertain. Per the germline V gene, CDR1 is SGHDT and CDR2 is YYEEEE. Trimming removed 4 bases from V and 0 bases from J, with 14 bases in between. CDR3 length equals 16 residues. This CDR3 reads CASSPVSGSSYNEQFF. Here the CDR3 DNA reads TGTGCCAGCAGCCCCGTAAGTGGTAGCTCCTACAATGAGCAGTTCTTC.

The chain employs TRBV5-4 and TRBJ2-2; 12 positions agree with TRBD2. Losses at the gene ends were 4 bases for V and 1 base for J; bases not matched to a gene: 11. The CDR3 spans 19 residues. Germline loops: CDR1 SGHNT, CDR2 YYREEE (reference sequence). This CDR3 is CASSRGLAGLFGNTGELFF. CDR3 DNA: TGTGCCAGCAGCCGCGGACTAGCGGGGCTATTCGGGAACACCGGGGAGCTGTTTTTT.

CDR3 nucleotide sequence: TGTGCCAGCAGCCCGGTCCAACCCGCCGGAGATCCCACTGAAGCTTTCTTT. This codes for CASSPVQPAGDPTEAFF. The genes are TRBV7-6 and TRBJ1-1; D gene uncertain. The CDR3 is 17 residues long. Germline V gene lookup returns CDR1 SGHVS and CDR2 FNYEAQ. V lost 5 bases to trimming and J lost 4 bases, with 23 bases between them.

This chain connects TRBV5-4 to TRBJ2-3; a possible D gene is TRBD2 (6 bases). The CDR3 is 15 residues long. V shed 0 bases and J shed 6 bases, with 14 bases lying between them. The germline V gene encodes CDR1 SGHNT and CDR2 YYREEE (reference sequence). The CDR3 region has the DNA TGTGCCAGCAGCTTGGTAGGCCGGGAGATTGATACGCAGTATTTT. Translated: CASSLVGREIDTQYF.

The sample holds one count of this clone. The chain links TRBV14 to TRBJ2-3, with 9 bases identical to TRBD1. Trimming cost V 0 bases and J 3 bases; bases outside gene matches: 7. Germline V gene lookup returns CDR1 SGHDN and CDR2 FVKESK. CDR3 length equals 17 residues. This CDR3 reads CASSQEPTGGGTDTQYF. Written as DNA, the CDR3 is TGTGCCAGCAGCCAAGAGCCGACAGGGGGAGGAACAGATACGCAGTATTTT.

This sequence joins TRBV27 and TRBJ2-1; unclear D gene. In germline, CDR1 is MNHEY, CDR2 SMNVEV (reference sequence). The CDR3 runs to 13 residues. Trimming took off 3 bases at V and 4 bases at J, with 7 bases between the two ends. The DNA for the CDR3 is TGTGCCAGCAGTTTCTCCAGGTACAATGAGCAGTTCTTC. Its translation is CASSFSRYNEQFF.

The V call is TRBV12-3 or TRBV12-4, the J call TRBJ2-1; D is uncertain. CDR3 length: 12 residues. Trimming removed 3 bases at V and 4 bases at J, with 4 bases between. CDR3 sequence (DNA): TGTGCCAGCAGTTTCAGTTACAATGAGCAGTTCTTC. Its translation is CASSFSYNEQFF.

The V call is TRBV13, the J call TRBJ2-5, with 8 bases aligning to TRBD2. CDR1 and CDR2 (germline): PRHDT, FYEKMQ (reference sequence). The CDR3 has 19 residues. V lost 0 bases to trimming and J lost 2 bases; unmatched junction nucleotides: 14. In nucleotides, the CDR3 is TGTGCCAGCAGCTTAGGGATGACCATGGGTAGCGGGATACAAGAGACCCAGTACTTC. Encoded protein: CASSLGMTMGSGIQETQYF.

V is TRBV2 and J is TRBJ1-5, with D possibly matching TRBD1 (6 bases). Germline V gene data show CDR1 as SNHLY and CDR2 as FYNNEI. The CDR3 spans 14 residues. V was pared by 8 bases and J by 6 bases, with 17 bases between. The CDR3 loop is CASQEGQTGQPQHF. The CDR3 DNA reads TGTGCCAGCCAGGAAGGGCAGACAGGTCAGCCCCAGCATTTT.

V usage is TRBV6-1 and J usage is TRBJ1-5; weak D call: TRBD1 (6 bases). The CDR3 runs to 14 residues. The V and J ends lost 2 bases and 6 bases respectively, with 11 bases between them. Germline V gene lookup returns CDR1 MNHNS and CDR2 SASEGT. DNA of the CDR3: TGTGCCAGCAGTGAATCAGGGGTCGCTCAGCCCCAGCATTTT. Translated, it gives CASSESGVAQPQHF.